This TCR beta chain was sequenced during a study of beta chain features in type 1 diabetes. The sequenced template was cDNA made from the entire isolated RNA. Sequenced by immunoSEQ multiplex PCR; TCRdb stores in-frame clones only, minus some. The table lists hundreds of thousands of clones, roughly 9.6% of them singletons. The CDR3 length is 13 residues. Germline loops: CDR1 LNHDA, CDR2 SQIVND (reference sequence). The V end lost 4 bases, the J end lost 0 bases, and 4 bases lay between the germline ends. Sequencing was done on a sample of naive CD4+ T cells from blood. This chain connects TRBV19 to TRBJ2-4; D gene uncertain. This TCR derives from a woman in her 30s in good health. CDR3 in DNA: TGTGCCAGTAGTACCCTAGCCAAAAACATTCAGTACTTC. This codes for CASSTLAKNIQYF.